This T cell receptor (beta chain) was sequenced during a study of T cell responses to AZD1222 COVID-19 vaccine. Sequencing used immunoSEQ multiplex PCR; TCRdb keeps in-frame clones, though not all of them. This table has around 99,000 clones, roughly 90% appearing once. The CDR3 has 13 residues. V lost 0 bases and J 7 bases, leaving 9 bases between the germline ends. CDR1 MDHEN and CDR2 SYDVKM come from the germline V gene. Sequencing was performed on peripheral blood, taken on day 0 of AZD1222 vaccination. The sequence derives from an adult in good health. The chain carries TRBV28 and TRBJ1-2, with D unresolved. The CDR3 sequence is CASSLWPEAGYTF. The CDR3 DNA sequence: TGTGCCAGCAGTTTATGGCCAGAAGCTGGCTACACCTTC.